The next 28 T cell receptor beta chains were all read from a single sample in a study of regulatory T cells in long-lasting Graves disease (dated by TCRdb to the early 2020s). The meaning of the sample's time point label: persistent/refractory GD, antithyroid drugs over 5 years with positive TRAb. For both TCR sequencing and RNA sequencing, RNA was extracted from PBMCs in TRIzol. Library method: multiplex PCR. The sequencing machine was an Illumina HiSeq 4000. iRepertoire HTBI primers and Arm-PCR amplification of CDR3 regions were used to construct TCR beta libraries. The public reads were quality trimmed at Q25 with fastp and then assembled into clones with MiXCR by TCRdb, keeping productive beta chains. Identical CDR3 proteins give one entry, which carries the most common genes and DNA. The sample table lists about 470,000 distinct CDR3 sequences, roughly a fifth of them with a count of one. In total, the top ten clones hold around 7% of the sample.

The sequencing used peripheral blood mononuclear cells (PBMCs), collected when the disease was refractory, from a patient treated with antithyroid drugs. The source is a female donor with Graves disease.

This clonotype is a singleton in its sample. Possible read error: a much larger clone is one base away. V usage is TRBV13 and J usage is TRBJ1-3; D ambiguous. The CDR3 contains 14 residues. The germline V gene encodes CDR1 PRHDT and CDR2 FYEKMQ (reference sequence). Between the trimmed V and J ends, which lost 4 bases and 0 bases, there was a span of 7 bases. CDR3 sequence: CASSSALSGNTIYF. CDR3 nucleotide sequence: TGTGCCAGCAGCTCAGCTCTCTCTGGAAACACCATATATTTT. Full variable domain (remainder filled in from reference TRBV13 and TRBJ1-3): AAGVIQSPRHLIKEKRETATLKCYPIPRHDTVYWYQQGPGQDPQFLISFYEKMQSDKGSIPDRFSAQQFSDYHSELNMSSLELGDSALYFCASSSALSGNTIYFGEGSWLTVV.

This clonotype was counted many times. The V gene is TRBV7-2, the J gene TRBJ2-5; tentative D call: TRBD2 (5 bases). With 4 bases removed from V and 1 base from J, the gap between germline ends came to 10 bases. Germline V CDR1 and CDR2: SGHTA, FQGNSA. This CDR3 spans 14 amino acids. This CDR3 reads CASSWTRAQETQYF. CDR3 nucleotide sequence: TGTGCCAGCAGCTGGACTCGGGCCCAAGAGACCCAGTACTTC.

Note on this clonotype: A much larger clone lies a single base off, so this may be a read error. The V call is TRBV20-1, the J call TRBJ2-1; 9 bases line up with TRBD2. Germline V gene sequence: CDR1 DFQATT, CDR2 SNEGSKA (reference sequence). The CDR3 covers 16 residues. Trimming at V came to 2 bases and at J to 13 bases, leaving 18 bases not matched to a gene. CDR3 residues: CSARQTAGGPGETQFF. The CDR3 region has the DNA TGCAGTGCTAGACAAACGGCGGGAGGGCCTGGGGAGACCCAGTTCTTC.

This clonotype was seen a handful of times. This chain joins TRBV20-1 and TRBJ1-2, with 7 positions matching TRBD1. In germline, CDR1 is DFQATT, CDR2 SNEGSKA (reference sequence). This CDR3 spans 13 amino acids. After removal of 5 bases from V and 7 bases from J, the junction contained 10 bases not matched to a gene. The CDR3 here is CSARYEGASGYTF. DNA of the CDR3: TGCAGTGCTCGATACGAGGGGGCCTCTGGCTACACCTTC.

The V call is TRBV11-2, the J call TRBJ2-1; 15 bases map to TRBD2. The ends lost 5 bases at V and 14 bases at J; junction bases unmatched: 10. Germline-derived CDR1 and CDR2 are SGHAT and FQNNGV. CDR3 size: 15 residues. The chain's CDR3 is CASSPGTSGGRVEFF. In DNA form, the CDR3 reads TGTGCCAGCAGCCCCGGGACTAGCGGGGGGAGGGTGGAGTTCTTC.

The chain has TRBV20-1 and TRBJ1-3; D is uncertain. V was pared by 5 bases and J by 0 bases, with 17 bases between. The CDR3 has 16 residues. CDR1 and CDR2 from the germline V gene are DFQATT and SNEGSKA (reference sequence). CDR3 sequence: CSASPPGRTSGNTIYF. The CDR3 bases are TGCAGTGCTTCCCCCCCCGGGCGGACCTCTGGAAACACCATATATTTT.

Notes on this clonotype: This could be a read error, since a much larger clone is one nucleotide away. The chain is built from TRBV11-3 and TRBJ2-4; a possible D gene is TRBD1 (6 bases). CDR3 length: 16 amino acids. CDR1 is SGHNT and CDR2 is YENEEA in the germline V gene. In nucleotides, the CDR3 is TGTGCCAGCAGCTATGGGGACATCCTAGCCGAAAACATTCAGTACTTC. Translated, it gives CASSYGDILAENIQYF.

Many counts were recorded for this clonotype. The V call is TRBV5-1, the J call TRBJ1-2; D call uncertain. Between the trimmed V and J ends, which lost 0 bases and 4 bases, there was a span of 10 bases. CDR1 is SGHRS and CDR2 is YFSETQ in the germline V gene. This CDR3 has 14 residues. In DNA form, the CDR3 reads TGCGCCAGCAGCTTGGGGCTGGGTAGCTATGGCTACACCTTC. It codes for CASSLGLGSYGYTF. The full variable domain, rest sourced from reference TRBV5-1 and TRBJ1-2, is KAGVTQTPRYLIKTRGQQVTLSCSPISGHRSVSWYQQTPGQGLQFLFEYFSETQRNKGNFPGRFSGRQFSNSRSEMNVSTLELGDSALYLCASSLGLGSYGYTFGSGTRLTVV.

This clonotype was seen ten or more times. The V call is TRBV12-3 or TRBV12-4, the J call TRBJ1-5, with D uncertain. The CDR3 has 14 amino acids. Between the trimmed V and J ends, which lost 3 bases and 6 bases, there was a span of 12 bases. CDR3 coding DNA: TGTGCCAGCAGTTTGGGCCCCACGGGTCAGCCCCAGCATTTT. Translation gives CASSLGPTGQPQHF.

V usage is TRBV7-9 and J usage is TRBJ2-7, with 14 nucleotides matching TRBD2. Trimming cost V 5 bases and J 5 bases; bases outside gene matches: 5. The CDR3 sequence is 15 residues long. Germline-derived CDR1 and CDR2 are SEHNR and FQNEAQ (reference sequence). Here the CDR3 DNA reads TGTGCCAGCAGCCAAGGACTAGCGGGAGGTAACGAGCAGTACTTC. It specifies CASSQGLAGGNEQYF.

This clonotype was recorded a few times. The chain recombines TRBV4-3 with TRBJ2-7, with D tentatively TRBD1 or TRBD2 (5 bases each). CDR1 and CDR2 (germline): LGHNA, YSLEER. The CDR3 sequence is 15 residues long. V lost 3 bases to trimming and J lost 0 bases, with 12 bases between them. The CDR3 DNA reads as TGCGCCAGCAGCCAGGACGTGGGGGACTCCTACGAGCAGTACTTC. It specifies CASSQDVGDSYEQYF.

CDR3 loop: CAWSDGGNTEAFF. The CDR3 DNA is TGTGCCTGGAGTGATGGGGGGAACACTGAAGCTTTCTTT. The V gene is TRBV30, the J gene TRBJ1-1; TRBD1 is a possible D gene (5 bases). The germline V and J ends were trimmed by 1 base and 1 base, with 7 bases remaining between them. CDR3 length equals 13 residues. Germline V lookup: CDR1 GTSNPN, CDR2 SVGIG (reference sequence).

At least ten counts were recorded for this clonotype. The chain's CDR3 is CASRPLGSDYGYTF. In nucleotides, the CDR3 is TGTGCCAGCAGGCCTTTAGGAAGTGACTATGGCTACACCTTC. V gene TRBV27 combines with J gene TRBJ1-2; unclear D gene. Deletions cut 6 bases from V and 3 bases from J, with 14 bases between. The V gene's germline CDR1 is MNHEY and CDR2 SMNVEV (reference sequence). The length of the CDR3 is 14 residues.

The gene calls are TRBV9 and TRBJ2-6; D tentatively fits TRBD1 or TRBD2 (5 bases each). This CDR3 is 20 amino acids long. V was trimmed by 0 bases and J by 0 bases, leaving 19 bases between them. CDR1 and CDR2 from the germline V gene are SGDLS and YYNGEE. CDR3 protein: CASSVEGVGRAPSGANVLTF. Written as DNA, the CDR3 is TGTGCCAGCAGCGTAGAGGGAGTGGGCAGGGCTCCCTCTGGGGCCAACGTCCTGACTTTC.

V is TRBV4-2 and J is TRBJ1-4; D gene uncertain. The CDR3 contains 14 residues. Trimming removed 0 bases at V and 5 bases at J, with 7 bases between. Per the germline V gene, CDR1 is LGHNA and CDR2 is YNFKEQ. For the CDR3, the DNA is TGTGCCAGCAGCCAAGACCCGAAGAATGAAAAACTGTTTTTT. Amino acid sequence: CASSQDPKNEKLFF.

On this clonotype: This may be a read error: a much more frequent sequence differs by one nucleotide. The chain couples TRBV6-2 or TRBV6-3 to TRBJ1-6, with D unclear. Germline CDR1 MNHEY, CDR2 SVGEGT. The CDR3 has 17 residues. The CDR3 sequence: CASSYLPPETYNSTLHF. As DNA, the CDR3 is TGTGCCAGCAGTTACTTACCACCTGAAACTTATAATTCAACCCTCCACTTT.

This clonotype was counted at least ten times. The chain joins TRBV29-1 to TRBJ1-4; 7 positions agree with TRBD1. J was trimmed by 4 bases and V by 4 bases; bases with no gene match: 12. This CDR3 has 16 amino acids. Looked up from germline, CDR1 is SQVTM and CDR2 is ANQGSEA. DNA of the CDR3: TGCAGCGTTGGGGGTAATCGACAGGGCTTTAATGAAAAACTGTTTTTT. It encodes CSVGGNRQGFNEKLFF.

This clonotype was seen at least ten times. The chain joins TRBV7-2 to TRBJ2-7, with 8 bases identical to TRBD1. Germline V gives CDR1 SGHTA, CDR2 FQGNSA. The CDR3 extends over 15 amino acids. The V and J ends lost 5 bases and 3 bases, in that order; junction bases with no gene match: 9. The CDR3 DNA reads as TGTGCCAGCAGCCCGGGACAGGCCGGAGTCTACGAGCAGTACTTC. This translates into CASSPGQAGVYEQYF.

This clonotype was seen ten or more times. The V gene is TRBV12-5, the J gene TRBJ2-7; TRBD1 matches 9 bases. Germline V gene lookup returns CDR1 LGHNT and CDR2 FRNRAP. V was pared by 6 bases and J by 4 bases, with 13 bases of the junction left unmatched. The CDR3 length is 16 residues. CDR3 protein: CASGPPWGTGSYEQYF. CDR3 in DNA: TGTGCTAGTGGCCCGCCCTGGGGGACAGGGTCGTACGAGCAGTACTTC.

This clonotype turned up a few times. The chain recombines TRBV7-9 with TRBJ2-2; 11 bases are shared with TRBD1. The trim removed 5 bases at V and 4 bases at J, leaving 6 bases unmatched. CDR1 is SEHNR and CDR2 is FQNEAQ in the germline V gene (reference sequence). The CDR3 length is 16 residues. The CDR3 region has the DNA TGTGCCAGCAGCGTCGGACAGGGGGCGGGCACCGGGGAGCTGTTTTTT. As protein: CASSVGQGAGTGELFF. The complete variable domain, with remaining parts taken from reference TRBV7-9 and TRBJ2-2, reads DTGVSQNPRHKITKRGQNVTFRCDPISEHNRLYWYRQTLGQGPEFLTYFQNEAQLEKSRLLSDRFSAERPKGSFSTLEIQRTEQGDSAMYLCASSVGQGAGTGELFFGEGSRLTVL.

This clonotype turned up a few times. The CDR3 protein is CASSPNTLANVLTF. The DNA of the CDR3 is TGTGCCAGCAGCCCGAACACATTGGCCAACGTCCTGACTTTC. The V and J genes are TRBV9 and TRBJ2-6, with D unresolved. Germline CDR1 reads SGDLS; CDR2 reads YYNGEE. This CDR3 is 14 amino acids long. Deletions cut 4 bases from V and 6 bases from J, with 11 bases between. The whole variable domain, remainder taken from reference TRBV9 and TRBJ2-6, is DSGVTQTPKHLITATGQRVTLRCSPRSGDLSVYWYQQSLDQGLQFLIQYYNGEERAKGNILERFSAQQFPDLHSELNLSSLELGDSALYFCASSPNTLANVLTFGAGSRLTVL.

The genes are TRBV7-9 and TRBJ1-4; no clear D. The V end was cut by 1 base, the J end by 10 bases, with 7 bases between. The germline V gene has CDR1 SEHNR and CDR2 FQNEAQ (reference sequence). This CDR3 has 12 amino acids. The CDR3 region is CASSLDSVKLFF. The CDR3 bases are TGTGCCAGCAGCTTAGACTCGGTAAAACTGTTTTTT.

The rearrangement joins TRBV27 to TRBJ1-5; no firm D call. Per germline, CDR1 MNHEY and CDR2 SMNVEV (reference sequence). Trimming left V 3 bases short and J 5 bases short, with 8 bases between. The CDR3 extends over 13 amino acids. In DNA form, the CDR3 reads TGTGCCAGCAGTTTGGAAAGGGATCAGCCCCAGCATTTT. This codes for CASSLERDQPQHF.

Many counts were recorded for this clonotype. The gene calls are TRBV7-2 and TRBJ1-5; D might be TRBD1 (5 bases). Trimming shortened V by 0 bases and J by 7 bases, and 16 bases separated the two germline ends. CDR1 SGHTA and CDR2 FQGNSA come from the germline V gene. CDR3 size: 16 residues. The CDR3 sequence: CASSLATTAIRQPQHF. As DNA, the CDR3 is TGTGCCAGCAGCTTAGCGACGACAGCGATACGACAGCCCCAGCATTTT. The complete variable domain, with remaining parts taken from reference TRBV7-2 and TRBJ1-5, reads GAGVSQSPSNKVTEKGKDVELRCDPISGHTALYWYRQSLGQGLEFLIYFQGNSAPDKSGLPSDRFSAERTGGSVSTLTIQRTQQEDSAVYLCASSLATTAIRQPQHFGDGTRLSIL.

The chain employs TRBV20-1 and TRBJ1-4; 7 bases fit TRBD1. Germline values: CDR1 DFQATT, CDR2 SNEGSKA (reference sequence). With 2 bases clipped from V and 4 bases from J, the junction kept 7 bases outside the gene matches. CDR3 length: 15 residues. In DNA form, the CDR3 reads TGCAGTGCTAGATCGGCAGGGGGGGGTAATGAAAAACTGTTTTTT. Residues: CSARSAGGGNEKLFF.

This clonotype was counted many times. The CDR3 protein is CASSELSAGQPQHF. The CDR3 nucleotides are TGTGCCAGCAGTGAACTCTCAGCCGGTCAGCCCCAGCATTTT. The chain combines TRBV25-1 with TRBJ1-5, with unresolved D. The CDR3 has 14 residues. With 2 bases removed from V and 6 bases from J, the gap between germline ends came to 11 bases. Germline V gene sequence: CDR1 MGHDK, CDR2 SYGVNS.

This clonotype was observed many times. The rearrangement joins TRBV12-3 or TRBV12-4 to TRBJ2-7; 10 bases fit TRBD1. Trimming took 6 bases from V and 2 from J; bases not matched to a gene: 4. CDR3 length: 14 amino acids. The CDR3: CASRGQGLTYEQYF. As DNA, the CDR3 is TGTGCCAGCAGGGGACAGGGGTTAACCTACGAGCAGTACTTC.

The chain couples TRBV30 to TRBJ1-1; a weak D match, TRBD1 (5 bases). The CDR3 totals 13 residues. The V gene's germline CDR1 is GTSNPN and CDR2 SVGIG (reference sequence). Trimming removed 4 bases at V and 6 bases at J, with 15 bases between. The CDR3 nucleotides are TGTGCCTGGATTCCGCAGGGAGTCTCTGAAGCTTTCTTT. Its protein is CAWIPQGVSEAFF.